This T cell receptor beta chain was recovered during a study of cytomegalovirus exposure and HLA in healthy donors. Study-level background: Across 300 to 400 genotyped donors, just over 80% landed in the Caucasian-associated ancestry cluster.

Study results and limitations: Versus the roughly 690-donor mean, an Asian-associated ancestry cluster reportedly showed fewer N-insertions in a later analysis.

The PCR used 60 Vbeta and 13 Jbeta primers. The repertoire was sequenced with immunoSEQ multiplex PCR; TCRdb's copy has only in-frame clones and lacks some. The data contain around 260,000 clones, roughly 80% of them singletons. When sampled, the donors appeared nominally healthy, though they likely had unrecorded immune exposures. J gave up 8 bases and V 8 bases, and 8 bases lay outside the gene matches. CDR1 is MNHEY and CDR2 is SMNVEV in the germline V gene (reference sequence). This CDR3 is 14 amino acids long. As for this clone: Its antigen remains unidentified.

Sequencing used PBMCs. The chain has TRBV27 and TRBJ2-5, with 13 bases matching TRBD2. This TCR was sampled from a girl between 2 and 10 years old in good health and CMV-seronegative. The CDR3 DNA reads as TGTGCCAGCCAACCGGGACTAGCGGGAACAACCCAGTACTTC. It yields the protein CASQPGLAGTTQYF.